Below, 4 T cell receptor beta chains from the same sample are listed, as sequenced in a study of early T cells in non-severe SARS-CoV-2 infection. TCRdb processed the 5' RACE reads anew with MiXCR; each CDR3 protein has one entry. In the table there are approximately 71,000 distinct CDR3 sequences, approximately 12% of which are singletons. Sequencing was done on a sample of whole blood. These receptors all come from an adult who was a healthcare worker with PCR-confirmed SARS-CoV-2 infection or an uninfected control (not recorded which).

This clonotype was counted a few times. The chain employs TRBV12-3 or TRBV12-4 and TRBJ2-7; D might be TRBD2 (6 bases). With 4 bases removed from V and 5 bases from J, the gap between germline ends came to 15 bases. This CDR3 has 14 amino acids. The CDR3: CASSSSTRRDEQYF. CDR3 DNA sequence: TGTGCCAGCAGTTCATCGACTAGAAGGGACGAGCAGTACTTC.

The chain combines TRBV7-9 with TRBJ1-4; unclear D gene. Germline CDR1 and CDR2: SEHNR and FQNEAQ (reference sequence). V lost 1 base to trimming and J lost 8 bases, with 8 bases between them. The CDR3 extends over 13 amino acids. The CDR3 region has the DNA TGTGCCAGCAGCTTAGGGGAAGGAGAAAAACTGTTTTTT. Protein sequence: CASSLGEGEKLFF.

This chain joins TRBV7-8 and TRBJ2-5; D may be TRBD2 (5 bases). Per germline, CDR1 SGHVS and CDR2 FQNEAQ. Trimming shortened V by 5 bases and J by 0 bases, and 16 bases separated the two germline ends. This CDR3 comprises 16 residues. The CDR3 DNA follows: TGTGCCAGCAGCCATGCCGACATGAGGGACCAAGAGACCCAGTACTTC. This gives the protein CASSHADMRDQETQYF.

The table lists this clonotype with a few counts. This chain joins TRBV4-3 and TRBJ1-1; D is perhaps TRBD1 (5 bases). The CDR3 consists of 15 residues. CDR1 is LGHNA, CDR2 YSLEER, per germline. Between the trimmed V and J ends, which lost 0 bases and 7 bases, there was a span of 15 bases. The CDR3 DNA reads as TGCGCCAGCAGCCAAGATTGGTCAGGGCATAGTGAAGCTTTCTTT. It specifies CASSQDWSGHSEAFF.